This record concerns one TCR beta chain sequence. Its antigen is unknown. This sample was taken from a study of T cells in Graves' hyperthyroidism and ophthalmopathy. RNA transcripts provided the source from which TCR beta CDR3 regions were amplified. During a first-round RT-PCR of the TCR CDR3, the HTBI primer set was used. TCRdb reanalysed the multiplex PCR reads using MiXCR and keeps one entry per CDR3 protein. The sample records 450,000 to 650,000 distinct CDR3 sequences, roughly a sixth being singletons. The study, taken as a whole, reports: Blood also contained most expanded thyroid clonotypes above 0.001. Ophthalmopathy and stable hyperthyroidism were told apart by a 13 V-J model.

Trimming took 6 bases from V and 0 from J, leaving 16 bases between them. The CDR3 runs to 16 residues. The germline V gene encodes CDR1 SGHTS and CDR2 YDEGEE. For ophthalmopathy patients, the Clinical Activity Score was at least 3 and the NOSPECS grade at least 4; duration was under 3 months. This receptor was taken from a woman younger than 35 with Graves' ophthalmopathy. The V gene is TRBV5-8, the J gene TRBJ1-3; D gene unclear. The sequenced material came from blood. CDR3 loop: CASNLRTRSSGNTIYF. The DNA for the CDR3 is TGTGCCAGCAACCTGCGAACTAGATCCTCTGGAAACACCATATATTTT.